Each of the 13 T cell receptor beta chains below was sequenced from the same sample in a study of cytomegalovirus exposure and HLA in healthy donors. PCR amplification relied on 60 Vbeta primers (plus 13 Jbeta primers). Libraries were prepared by immunoSEQ multiplex PCR; TCRdb keeps only in-frame clonotypes and omits some of them. The sample holds over 150,000 clones, roughly 80% seen once. The source material was PBMCs. The receptor set was obtained from a man aged 30-40 years in good health and CMV-seropositive.

The DNA of the CDR3 is TGTGCCAGCCGACAGGGGGGGATGAACACTGAAGCTTTCTTT. Translation gives CASRQGGMNTEAFF. This sequence joins TRBV9 and TRBJ1-1; 9 positions match TRBD1. CDR1 SGDLS and CDR2 YYNGEE come from the germline V gene. The V and J ends lost 7 bases and 0 bases, in that order; junction bases with no gene match: 4. The CDR3 has 14 residues. Complete variable domain (other parts from reference TRBV9 and TRBJ1-1): DSGVTQTPKHLITATGQRVTLRCSPRSGDLSVYWYQQSLDQGLQFLIQYYNGEERAKGNILERFSAQQFPDLHSELNLSSLELGDSALYFCASRQGGMNTEAFFGQGTRLTVV.

CDR3 DNA sequence: TGTGCCAGTAGTATAGATCCCAGGGGGAATCAGCCCCAGCATTTT. Its translation: CASSIDPRGNQPQHF. The V call is TRBV19, the J call TRBJ1-5, with 7 bases matching TRBD1. CDR1 is LNHDA and CDR2 is SQIVND in the germline V gene (reference sequence). The CDR3 runs to 15 residues. J was trimmed by 4 bases and V by 0 bases; bases with no gene match: 3.

The chain joins TRBV2 to TRBJ2-2; 8 nucleotides align to TRBD1. With 7 bases clipped from V and 1 base from J, the junction kept 5 bases outside the gene matches. This CDR3 contains 15 residues. CDR1 is SNHLY, CDR2 FYNNEI, per germline. In DNA, the CDR3 is TGTGCCAGCACCCTCGGGACAGGGAACACCGGGGAGCTGTTTTTT. Residues: CASTLGTGNTGELFF.

The chain couples TRBV5-1 to TRBJ1-4; 9 bases are a match to TRBD1. CDR3 length: 14 amino acids. Germline CDR1 and CDR2: SGHRS and YFSETQ. The junction had 9 bases not matched to a gene; V was cut back by 4 bases and J by 11 bases. In DNA form, the CDR3 reads TGCGCCAGCAGCCCCGAGGGACAGGGAGTGAAACTGTTTTTT. This codes for CASSPEGQGVKLFF.

V is TRBV5-6 and J is TRBJ2-5; TRBD1 aligns across 10 bases. CDR1 and CDR2 (germline): SGHDT, YYEEEE. The CDR3 is made up of 15 amino acids. J gave up 5 bases and V 2 bases, and 6 bases lay outside the gene matches. The CDR3 here is CASSLGDRGVETQYF. Here the CDR3 DNA reads TGTGCCAGCAGCTTAGGGGACAGGGGTGTGGAGACCCAGTACTTC.

Remarks on this clone: Within the sample, other DNA sequences also encode this same CDR3. This chain's CDR3 is CASSLPGNRYYEQYF. The CDR3, as DNA: TGCGCCAGCAGCCTGCCAGGAAATCGATACTACGAGCAGTACTTC. The chain links TRBV4-1 to TRBJ2-7; D unclear. Germline lookup yields CDR1 MGHRA and CDR2 YSYEKL. The CDR3 consists of 15 residues. V gave up 4 bases and J gave up 3 bases, with 16 bases separating them.

The V and J genes are TRBV30 and TRBJ2-7; tentative D call: TRBD2 (6 bases). The CDR3 sequence is 14 residues long. CDR1 is GTSNPN and CDR2 is SVGIG in the germline V gene (reference sequence). Trimming took off 2 bases at V and 2 bases at J, with 13 bases between the two ends. Here the CDR3 reads CAWSIGGVTYEQYF. The CDR3 DNA reads TGTGCCTGGAGTATTGGAGGGGTGACCTACGAGCAGTACTTC.

This clone appeared a few times. The rearrangement joins TRBV30 to TRBJ1-5, with TRBD1 matching 8 bases. The junction had 7 bases not matched to a gene; V was cut back by 7 bases and J by 2 bases. Germline loops: CDR1 GTSNPN, CDR2 SVGIG (reference sequence). The CDR3 is made up of 14 amino acids. The chain's CDR3 is CALRTGQGNQPQHF. The CDR3 DNA reads as TGTGCCTTGAGGACGGGACAGGGCAATCAGCCCCAGCATTTT.

The CDR3 here is CASSLALAGGRSYEQYF. CDR3 DNA sequence: TGTGCCAGCAGCTTGGCCCTAGCGGGAGGCCGTAGCTACGAGCAGTACTTC. The rearrangement uses TRBV7-9 and TRBJ2-7, with 11 bases aligning to TRBD2. Germline assignment: CDR1 SEHNR and CDR2 FQNEAQ (reference sequence). CDR3 size: 17 residues. V lost 3 bases and J lost 3; bases outside the gene matches: 10.

The chain carries TRBV29-1 and TRBJ2-3; TRBD1 aligns across 10 bases. This CDR3 is 15 amino acids long. V lost 6 bases and J lost 3; bases outside the gene matches: 9. Germline-derived CDR1 and CDR2 are SQVTM and ANQGSEA. As DNA, the CDR3 is TGCAGCGTGACGACAGGGGGCATAGGGACAGATACGCAGTATTTT. This sequence encodes CSVTTGGIGTDTQYF.

V is TRBV9 and J is TRBJ2-6; 7 bases are a match to TRBD1. V gave up 2 bases and J gave up 1 base; unmatched junction bases: 6. This CDR3 contains 17 residues. CDR1 SGDLS and CDR2 YYNGEE come from the germline V gene. The CDR3 sequence is CASSVGTVVSGANVLTF. CDR3 in DNA: TGTGCCAGCAGCGTTGGGACAGTCGTATCTGGGGCCAACGTCCTGACTTTC.

The rearrangement uses TRBV5-5 and TRBJ2-7; D remains unclear. The CDR3 has 12 amino acids. V lost 4 bases to trimming and J lost 4 bases, with 9 bases between them. CDR1 is SGHKS, CDR2 YYEKEE, per germline (reference sequence). CDR3 protein: CASSLELYEQYF. In nucleotides, the CDR3 is TGTGCCAGCAGCCTGGAACTGTACGAGCAGTACTTC.

This clone was seen just once. This rearrangement joins TRBV6-4 to TRBJ1-1, with a possible D match to TRBD1 (6 bases). V was shortened by 5 bases and J by 1 base, with 11 bases between the two germline ends. The CDR3 sequence is 14 residues long. Germline V CDR1 and CDR2: MRHNA, SNTAGT. This CDR3 is CASSPRGQNTEAFF. The CDR3 coding sequence is TGTGCCAGCAGTCCTCGGGGACAGAACACTGAAGCTTTCTTT.